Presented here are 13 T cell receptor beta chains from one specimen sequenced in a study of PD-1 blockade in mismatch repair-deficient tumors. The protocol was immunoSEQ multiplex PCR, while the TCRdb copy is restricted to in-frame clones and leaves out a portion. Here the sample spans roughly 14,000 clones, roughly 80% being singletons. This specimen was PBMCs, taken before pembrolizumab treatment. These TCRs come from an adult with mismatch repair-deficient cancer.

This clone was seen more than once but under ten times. The chain's CDR3 is CASSLAEREAFF. In DNA form, the CDR3 reads TGTGCCAGCAGCTTAGCGGAAAGAGAAGCTTTCTTT. The V gene is TRBV7-2, the J gene TRBJ1-1; D not resolved. The CDR3 extends over 12 amino acids. The germline V gene has CDR1 SGHTA and CDR2 FQGNSA. V lost 0 bases to trimming and J lost 8 bases, with 7 bases between them.

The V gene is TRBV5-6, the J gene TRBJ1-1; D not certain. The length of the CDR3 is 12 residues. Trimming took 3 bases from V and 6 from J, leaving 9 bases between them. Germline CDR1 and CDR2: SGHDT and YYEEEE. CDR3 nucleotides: TGTGCCAGCAGCTCCGGTGTCCCTGAAGCTTTCTTT. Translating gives CASSSGVPEAFF. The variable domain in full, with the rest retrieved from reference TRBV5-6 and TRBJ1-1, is DAGVTQSPTHLIKTRGQQVTLRCSPKSGHDTVSWYQQALGQGPQFIFQYYEEEERQRGNFPDRFSGHQFPNYSSELNVNALLLGDSALYLCASSSGVPEAFFGQGTRLTVV.

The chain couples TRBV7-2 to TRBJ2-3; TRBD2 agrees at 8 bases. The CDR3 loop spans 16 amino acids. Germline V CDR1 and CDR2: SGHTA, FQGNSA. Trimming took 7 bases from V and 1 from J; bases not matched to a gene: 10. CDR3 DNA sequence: TGTGCCAGCACCAGACGGGAGGGAGGGGGCACAGATACGCAGTATTTT. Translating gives CASTRREGGGTDTQYF.

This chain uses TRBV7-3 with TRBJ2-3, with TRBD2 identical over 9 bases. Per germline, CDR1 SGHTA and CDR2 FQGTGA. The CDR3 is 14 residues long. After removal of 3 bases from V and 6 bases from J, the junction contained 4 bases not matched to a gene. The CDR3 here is CASSLGTSGDTQYF. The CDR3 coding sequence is TGTGCCAGCAGCTTGGGTACTAGCGGGGATACGCAGTATTTT.

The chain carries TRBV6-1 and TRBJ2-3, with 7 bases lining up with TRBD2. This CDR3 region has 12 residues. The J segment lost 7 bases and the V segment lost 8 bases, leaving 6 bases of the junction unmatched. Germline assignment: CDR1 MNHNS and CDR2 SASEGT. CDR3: CASGRDAHTQYF. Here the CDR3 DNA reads TGTGCCAGCGGGAGGGACGCCCATACGCAGTATTTT.

The CDR3 region has the DNA TGCGCCAGCAGCCAAGCTTACCAAGGAGGTGGAGAGACCCAGTACTTC. Translating gives CASSQAYQGGGETQYF. The V call is TRBV4-1, the J call TRBJ2-5, with TRBD2 as a possible D gene (5 bases). The CDR3 is 16 residues long. V lost 1 base and J lost 4, with 16 bases in between. Germline CDR1 MGHRA, CDR2 YSYEKL.

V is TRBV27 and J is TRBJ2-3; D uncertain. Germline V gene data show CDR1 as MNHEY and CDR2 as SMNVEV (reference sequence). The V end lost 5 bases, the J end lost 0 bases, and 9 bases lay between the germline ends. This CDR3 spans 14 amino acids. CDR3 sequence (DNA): TGTGCCAGCAGTCTTCAGGCTAGCACAGATACGCAGTATTTT. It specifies CASSLQASTDTQYF.

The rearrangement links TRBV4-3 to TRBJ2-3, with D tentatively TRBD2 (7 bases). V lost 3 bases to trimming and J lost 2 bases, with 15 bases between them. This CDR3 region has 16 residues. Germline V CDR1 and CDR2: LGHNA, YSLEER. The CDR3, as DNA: TGCGCCAGCAGCCAGGACCTCGGGGGGCACACAGATACGCAGTATTTT. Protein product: CASSQDLGGHTDTQYF.

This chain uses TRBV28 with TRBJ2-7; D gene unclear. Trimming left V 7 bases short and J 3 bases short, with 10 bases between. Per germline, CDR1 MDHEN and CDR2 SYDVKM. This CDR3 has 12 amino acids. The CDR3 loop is CASKDPNYEQYF. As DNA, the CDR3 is TGTGCCAGCAAGGACCCCAACTACGAGCAGTACTTC.

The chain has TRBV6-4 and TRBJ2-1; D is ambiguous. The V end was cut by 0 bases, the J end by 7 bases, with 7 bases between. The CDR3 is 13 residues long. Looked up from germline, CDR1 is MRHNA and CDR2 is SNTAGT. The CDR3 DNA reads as TGTGCCAGCAGTGACTCGGATCGGAATGAGCAGTTCTTC. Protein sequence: CASSDSDRNEQFF.

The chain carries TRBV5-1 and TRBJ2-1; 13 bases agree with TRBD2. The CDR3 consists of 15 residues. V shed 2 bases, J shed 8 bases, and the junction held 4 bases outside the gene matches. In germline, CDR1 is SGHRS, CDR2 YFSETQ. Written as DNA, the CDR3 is TGCGCCAGCAGCTTTGGACTAGCGGGAGTAGATGAGCAGTTCTTC. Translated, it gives CASSFGLAGVDEQFF.

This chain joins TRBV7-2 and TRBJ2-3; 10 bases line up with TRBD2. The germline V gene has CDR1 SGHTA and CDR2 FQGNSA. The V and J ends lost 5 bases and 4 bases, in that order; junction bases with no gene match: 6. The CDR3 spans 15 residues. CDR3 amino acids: CASSSSGRASDTQYF. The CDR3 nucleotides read TGTGCCAGCAGCAGCAGCGGGAGGGCCTCAGATACGCAGTATTTT.

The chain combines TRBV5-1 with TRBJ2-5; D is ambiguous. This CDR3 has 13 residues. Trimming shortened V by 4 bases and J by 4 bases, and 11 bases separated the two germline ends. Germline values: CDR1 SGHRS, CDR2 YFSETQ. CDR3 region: CASSKGVGETQYF. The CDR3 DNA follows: TGCGCCAGCAGCAAGGGTGTGGGAGAGACCCAGTACTTC. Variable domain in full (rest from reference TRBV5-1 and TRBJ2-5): KAGVTQTPRYLIKTRGQQVTLSCSPISGHRSVSWYQQTPGQGLQFLFEYFSETQRNKGNFPGRFSGRQFSNSRSEMNVSTLELGDSALYLCASSKGVGETQYFGPGTRLLVL.